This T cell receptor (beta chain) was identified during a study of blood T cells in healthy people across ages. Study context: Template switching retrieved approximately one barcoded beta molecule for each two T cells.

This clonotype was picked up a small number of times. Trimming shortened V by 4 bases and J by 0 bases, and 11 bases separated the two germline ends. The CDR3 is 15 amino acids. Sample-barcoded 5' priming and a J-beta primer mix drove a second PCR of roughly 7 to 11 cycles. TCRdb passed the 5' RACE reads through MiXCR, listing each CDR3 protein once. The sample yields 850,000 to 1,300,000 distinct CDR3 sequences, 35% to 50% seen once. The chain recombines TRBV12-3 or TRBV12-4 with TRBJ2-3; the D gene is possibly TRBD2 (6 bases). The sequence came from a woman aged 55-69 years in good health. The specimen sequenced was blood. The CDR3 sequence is CASSWEARSTDTQYF. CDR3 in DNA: TGTGCCAGCAGTTGGGAGGCGAGAAGCACAGATACGCAGTATTTT.